Presented here are 21 T cell receptor beta chains from one specimen sequenced in a study of cytomegalovirus exposure and HLA in healthy donors. Use of 60 Vbeta and 13 Jbeta primers characterized the PCR. The repertoire was sequenced with immunoSEQ multiplex PCR; TCRdb's copy has only in-frame clones and lacks some. The sample includes roughly 200,000 clones, roughly 80% of them seen just once. Sample: PBMCs. These receptors originate from a female donor in good health and CMV-seronegative.

The chain recombines TRBV6-1 with TRBJ2-1, with TRBD2 matching over 7 bases. V dropped 2 bases and J dropped 9; count of bases not matched to a gene: 10. This CDR3 has 15 amino acids. The germline CDR1 and CDR2 sequences are MNHNS and SASEGT. Here the CDR3 DNA reads TGTGCCAGCAGTGAATTAGCGCGACTAGCTGTTGAGCAGTTCTTC. This sequence encodes CASSELARLAVEQFF.

The gene calls are TRBV11-2 and TRBJ2-3, with TRBD2 matching 7 bases. The CDR3 has 16 residues. The germline CDR1 and CDR2 sequences are SGHAT and FQNNGV. Unmatched junction bases numbered 10, after V lost 5 bases and J lost 2 bases. The CDR3 DNA follows: TGTGCCAGCAGCGCCCGACTAGCAGGACCCACAGATACGCAGTATTTT. It specifies CASSARLAGPTDTQYF.

The V call is TRBV19, the J call TRBJ2-5; possibly TRBD2 for D (5 bases). This CDR3 spans 12 amino acids. The V gene lost 5 bases and the J gene lost 5 bases, with 9 bases spanning the gap. Germline CDR1 reads LNHDA; CDR2 reads SQIVND (reference sequence). CDR3 sequence (DNA): TGTGCCAGTAGTCAACAGCGGGAGACCCAGTACTTC. Translated: CASSQQRETQYF.

V is TRBV5-1 and J is TRBJ1-1, with no clear D. The CDR3 runs to 15 residues. The V end lost 0 bases, the J end lost 0 bases, and 9 bases lay between the germline ends. Germline CDR1 SGHRS, CDR2 YFSETQ. Here the CDR3 reads CASSLGENLNTEAFF. CDR3 bases: TGCGCCAGCAGCTTGGGGGAGAACTTGAACACTGAAGCTTTCTTT.

This clone was counted between two and nine times. The V and J genes are TRBV7-9 and TRBJ2-7; 9 nucleotides align to TRBD2. This CDR3 region has 14 residues. The germline V gene encodes CDR1 SEHNR and CDR2 FQNEAQ (reference sequence). The V segment lost 7 bases and the J segment 1 base; nucleotides outside the gene matches: 5. The CDR3 DNA reads TGTGCCAGCACCGCCGCGGGGGGGTCCTACGAGCAGTACTTC. It encodes CASTAAGGSYEQYF.

The sample holds one count of this clone. The chain couples TRBV7-9 to TRBJ1-1, with 7 bases aligning to TRBD1. The CDR3 spans 15 residues. Germline V gives CDR1 SEHNR, CDR2 FQNEAQ (reference sequence). V was pared by 0 bases and J by 1 base, with 2 bases of the junction left unmatched. The CDR3 spells CASSLAKGANTEAFF. CDR3 coding DNA: TGTGCCAGCAGCTTAGCAAAGGGGGCGAACACTGAAGCTTTCTTT.

V gene TRBV15 combines with J gene TRBJ1-4; D perhaps matches TRBD1 (5 bases). The V gene lost 3 bases and the J gene lost 6 bases, with 8 bases spanning the gap. The CDR3 extends over 13 amino acids. Germline V gives CDR1 LNHNV, CDR2 YYDKDF (reference sequence). The CDR3 DNA follows: TGTGCCACCAGCAGGACAGTCGATGAAAAACTGTTTTTT. Its protein is CATSRTVDEKLFF.

On this clone: The junction does not match germline at one end; this may be a read error. The chain is built from TRBV27 and TRBJ1-3; possible D gene TRBD1, 6 bases. Per the germline V gene, CDR1 is MNHEY and CDR2 is SMNVEV (reference sequence). The CDR3 length is 17 residues. CDR3 in amino acids: CARSLLTGPTSGNTIYF. The CDR3 coding sequence is TGTGCCAGGAGTTTATTGACAGGACCCACCTCTGGAAACACCATATATTTT.

This chain links TRBV7-8 with TRBJ1-2, with 9 positions matching TRBD1. The CDR3 consists of 16 residues. In germline, CDR1 is SGHVS, CDR2 FQNEAQ. V gave up 1 base and J gave up 8 bases; unmatched junction bases: 11. The CDR3 region has the DNA TGTGCCAGCAGCTTAGGGCTGGGACAGGGCGGCGTGGGCTACACCTTC. Translated: CASSLGLGQGGVGYTF.

The J gene is TRBJ2-5, the V gene TRBV21-1; TRBD2, the table's D call, was not compared with the DNA. TRBV21-1 is a pseudogene locus. This CDR3 has 19 residues. The CDR3 DNA follows: TGTGCCAGCAGCAAAGTCACACTAGCGGGGGGGCCGGAACAAGAGACCCAGTACTTC. Residues: CASSKVTLAGGPEQETQYF.

This rearrangement joins TRBV19 to TRBJ1-1; 8 bases match TRBD1. Looked up from germline, CDR1 is LNHDA and CDR2 is SQIVND (reference sequence). The V gene end was trimmed by 7 bases and the J gene end by 11 bases; junction bases not matched to a gene: 21. The CDR3 sequence is 16 residues long. CDR3 in DNA: TGTGCCAGTAAAGAAGGGACAGGAAAAAATCGCACGGGGGCTTTCTTT. Translated: CASKEGTGKNRTGAFF.

V and J are TRBV2 and TRBJ2-7; 8 positions agree with TRBD1. Germline CDR1 is SNHLY and CDR2 is FYNNEI. V was pared by 5 bases and J by 0 bases, with 6 bases of the junction left unmatched. The CDR3 totals 15 residues. DNA of the CDR3: TGTGCCAGCAGTCCGTGGGACAGGTCCTCCTACGAGCAGTACTTC. Protein sequence: CASSPWDRSSYEQYF. Drawing the rest from reference TRBV2 and TRBJ2-7, the complete variable domain is EPEVTQTPSHQVTQMGQEVILRCVPISNHLYFYWYRQILGQKVEFLVSFYNNEISEKSEIFDDQFSVERPDGSNFTLKIRSTKLEDSAMYFCASSPWDRSSYEQYFGPGTRLTVT.

The chain links TRBV30 to TRBJ2-7; D gene uncertain. Germline V gene lookup returns CDR1 GTSNPN and CDR2 SVGIG (reference sequence). Between the trimmed V and J ends, which lost 2 bases and 3 bases, there was a span of 5 bases. This CDR3 is built from 11 residues. CDR3 DNA sequence: TGTGCCTGGAGTCTAAACTACGAGCAGTACTTC. This translates into CAWSLNYEQYF.

The gene calls are TRBV7-9 and TRBJ2-5, with 8 bases identical to TRBD2. Trimming took 0 bases from V and 1 from J; bases not matched to a gene: 4. This CDR3 has 16 amino acids. Germline assignment: CDR1 SEHNR and CDR2 FQNEAQ (reference sequence). Written as DNA, the CDR3 is TGTGCCAGCAGCTTAGCTGGCGGGAGGCCCCAAGAGACCCAGTACTTC. Residues: CASSLAGGRPQETQYF.

V is TRBV7-6 and J is TRBJ2-7, with D possibly matching TRBD1 (5 bases). Between the trimmed V and J ends, which lost 5 bases and 3 bases, there was a span of 17 bases. Germline loops: CDR1 SGHVS, CDR2 FNYEAQ. This CDR3 has 15 amino acids. CDR3 nucleotide sequence: TGTGCCAGCAGCCTCATGACAGACGGCCGCTACGAGCAGTACTTC. It is translated as CASSLMTDGRYEQYF.

This clone was recorded only once. The chain uses TRBV5-6 and TRBJ1-2; D is possibly TRBD1 (6 bases). This CDR3 region has 14 residues. Trimming removed 0 bases from V and 4 bases from J, with 10 bases in between. The germline V gene has CDR1 SGHDT and CDR2 YYEEEE. CDR3 loop: CASSLEGRGYGYTF. The CDR3, as DNA: TGTGCCAGCAGCTTGGAGGGCAGGGGCTATGGCTACACCTTC.

The rearrangement uses TRBV19 and TRBJ2-7, with D unresolved. The CDR3 covers 13 residues. The germline gives CDR1 LNHDA, CDR2 SQIVND (reference sequence). Trimming removed 3 bases from V and 3 bases from J, with 9 bases in between. The CDR3: CASSMGLNYEQYF. CDR3 bases: TGTGCCAGTAGTATGGGCCTCAACTACGAGCAGTACTTC.

This clone appeared a single time. The CDR3 loop reads CASRGSRPMNTEAFF. CDR3 coding DNA: TGTGCCAGCAGAGGTAGCAGACCCATGAACACTGAAGCTTTCTTT. The chain recombines TRBV28 with TRBJ1-1; D call uncertain. The V gene lost 6 bases and the J gene lost 0 bases, with 14 bases spanning the gap. Germline V gene sequence: CDR1 MDHEN, CDR2 SYDVKM. The CDR3 totals 15 residues.

The chain joins TRBV28 to TRBJ2-2; 7 bases are shared with TRBD1. The germline CDR1 and CDR2 sequences are MDHEN and SYDVKM. Trimming cost V 7 bases and J 3 bases; bases outside gene matches: 8. The CDR3 is 15 residues long. This chain's CDR3 is CASTIRDRDTGELFF. CDR3 DNA sequence: TGTGCCAGCACCATCCGGGACAGAGACACCGGGGAGCTGTTTTTT.

This CDR3 reads CASRGIRTDWYNEQFF. The CDR3 DNA reads as TGTGCCAGCAGGGGGATTAGGACAGATTGGTACAATGAGCAGTTCTTC. The chain uses TRBV2 and TRBJ2-1, with D tentatively TRBD1 (6 bases). V lost 6 bases and J lost 4, with 19 bases in between. The CDR3 runs 16 residues. Per the germline V gene, CDR1 is SNHLY and CDR2 is FYNNEI.

This clone was observed a few times. The gene calls are TRBV9 and TRBJ2-3; 7 bases are shared with TRBD2. Germline V lookup: CDR1 SGDLS, CDR2 YYNGEE. V shed 2 bases, J shed 3 bases, and the junction held 18 bases outside the gene matches. This CDR3 is built from 19 residues. The CDR3 sequence is CASSVGWFVGGWKTDTQYF. CDR3 sequence (DNA): TGTGCCAGCAGCGTGGGGTGGTTTGTGGGAGGGTGGAAAACAGATACGCAGTATTTT.